The clone carrying this T cell receptor (beta chain) was detected ten times or more. No antigen is known for it. TCRdb re-called the RACE reads through MiXCR, storing one row per CDR3 protein. The sample lists 70,000 to 95,000 distinct CDR3 sequences, 8.6% seen once, with 1.7% in the top ten. This sample was included in a study of human T cells and chemical hapten exposure. For the study at large: Per-sample variation in TCR yield stemmed mainly from small pooled library volume differences.

The CDR3 loop spans 16 amino acids. J gave up 0 bases and V 6 bases, and 10 bases lay outside the gene matches. The germline V gene encodes CDR1 SGHTA and CDR2 FQGNSA. The time point: healthy volunteer bleed at 6 weeks. Someone pulled total RNA out of unfractionated whole blood. Overall study results and limits: With DPC sensitization, TCRs exceeding 1 in 1000 frequency showed no change.

The source material was whole blood. The sequence came from a female donor in good health. Some clones in this sample may be carry-over from other donors' samples. The chain recombines TRBV7-2 with TRBJ2-5; 7 bases map to TRBD1. The CDR3 DNA follows: TGTGCCAGCAGTACTTACACAGGGGTTTACCAAGAGACCCAGTACTTC. It yields the protein CASSTYTGVYQETQYF.